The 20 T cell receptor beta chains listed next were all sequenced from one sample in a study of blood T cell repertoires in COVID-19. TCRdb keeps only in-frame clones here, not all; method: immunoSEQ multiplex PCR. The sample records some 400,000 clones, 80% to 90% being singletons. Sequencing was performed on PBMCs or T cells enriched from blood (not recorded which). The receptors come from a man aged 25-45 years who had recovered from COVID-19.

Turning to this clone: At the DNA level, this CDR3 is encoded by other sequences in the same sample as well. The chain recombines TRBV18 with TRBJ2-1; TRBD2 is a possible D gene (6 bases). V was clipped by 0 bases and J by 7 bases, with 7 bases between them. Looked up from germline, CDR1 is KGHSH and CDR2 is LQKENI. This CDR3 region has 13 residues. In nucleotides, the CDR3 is TGTGCCAGCTCACCACCCGGGGGAAATGAGCAGTTCTTC. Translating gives CASSPPGGNEQFF.

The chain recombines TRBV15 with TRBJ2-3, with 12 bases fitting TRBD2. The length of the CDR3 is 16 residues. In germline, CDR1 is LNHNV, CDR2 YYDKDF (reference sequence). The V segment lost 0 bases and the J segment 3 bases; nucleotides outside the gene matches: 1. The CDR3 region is CATSRDTSGRTDTQYF. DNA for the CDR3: TGTGCCACCAGCAGAGATACTAGCGGGAGGACAGATACGCAGTATTTT.

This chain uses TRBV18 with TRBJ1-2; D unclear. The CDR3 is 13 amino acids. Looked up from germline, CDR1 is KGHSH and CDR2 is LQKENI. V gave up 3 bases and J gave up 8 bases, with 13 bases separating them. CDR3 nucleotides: TGTGCCAGCTCACCCGAGAGGGTTCAAGGCTACACCTTC. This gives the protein CASSPERVQGYTF.

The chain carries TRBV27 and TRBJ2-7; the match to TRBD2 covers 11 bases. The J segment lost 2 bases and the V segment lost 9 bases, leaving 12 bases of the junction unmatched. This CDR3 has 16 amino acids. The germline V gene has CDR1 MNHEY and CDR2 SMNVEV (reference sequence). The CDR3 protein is CASRGLAGGKAYEQYF. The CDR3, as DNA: TGTGCCAGTCGGGGGCTAGCGGGAGGAAAGGCCTACGAGCAGTACTTC.

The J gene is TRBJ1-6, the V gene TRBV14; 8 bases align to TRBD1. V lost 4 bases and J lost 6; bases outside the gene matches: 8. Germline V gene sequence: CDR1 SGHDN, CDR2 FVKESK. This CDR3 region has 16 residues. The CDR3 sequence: CASSREDRGVNSPLHF. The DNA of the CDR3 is TGTGCCAGCAGCCGAGAAGACAGGGGAGTTAATTCACCCCTCCACTTT.

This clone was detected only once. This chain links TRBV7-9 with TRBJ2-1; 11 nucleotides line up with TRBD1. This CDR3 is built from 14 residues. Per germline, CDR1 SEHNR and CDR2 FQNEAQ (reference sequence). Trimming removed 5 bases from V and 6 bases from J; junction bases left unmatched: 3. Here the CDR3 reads CASSPGTGGNEQFF. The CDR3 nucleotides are TGTGCCAGCAGCCCCGGGACAGGGGGCAATGAGCAGTTCTTC.

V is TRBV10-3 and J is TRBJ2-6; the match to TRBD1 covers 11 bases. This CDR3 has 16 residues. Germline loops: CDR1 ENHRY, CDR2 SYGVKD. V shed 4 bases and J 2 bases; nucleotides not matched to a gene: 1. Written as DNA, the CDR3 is TGTGCCATCAGTGGGACAGGGGGCCCTGGGGCCAACGTCCTGACTTTC. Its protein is CAISGTGGPGANVLTF.

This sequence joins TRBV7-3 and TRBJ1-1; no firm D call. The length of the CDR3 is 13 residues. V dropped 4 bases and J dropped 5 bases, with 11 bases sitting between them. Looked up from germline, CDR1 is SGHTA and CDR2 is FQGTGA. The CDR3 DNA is TGTGCCAGCAGCTCCCACCCCGAGACTGAAGCTTTCTTT. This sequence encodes CASSSHPETEAFF.

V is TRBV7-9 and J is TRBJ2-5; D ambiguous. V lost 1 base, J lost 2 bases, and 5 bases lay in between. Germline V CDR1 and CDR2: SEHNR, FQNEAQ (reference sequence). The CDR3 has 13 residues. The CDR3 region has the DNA TGTGCCAGCAGCTTAGGCGCGCAAGAGACCCAGTACTTC. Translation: CASSLGAQETQYF.

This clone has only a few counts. DNA for the CDR3: TGCGCCAGCAGCTTGTGGCTAGCGGGAGTTTCCCCCAATGAGCAGTTCTTC. It is translated as CASSLWLAGVSPNEQFF. This rearrangement joins TRBV5-1 to TRBJ2-1, with 10 nucleotides matching TRBD2. The CDR3 runs 17 residues. After removal of 1 base from V and 6 bases from J, the junction contained 10 bases not matched to a gene. The germline V gene encodes CDR1 SGHRS and CDR2 YFSETQ.

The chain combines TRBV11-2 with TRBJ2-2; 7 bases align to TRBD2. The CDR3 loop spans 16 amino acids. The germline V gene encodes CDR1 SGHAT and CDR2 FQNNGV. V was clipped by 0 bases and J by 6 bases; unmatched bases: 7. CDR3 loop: CASSLDTSVGPGELFF. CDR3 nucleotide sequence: TGTGCCAGCAGCTTAGACACTAGCGTAGGTCCCGGGGAGCTGTTTTTT.

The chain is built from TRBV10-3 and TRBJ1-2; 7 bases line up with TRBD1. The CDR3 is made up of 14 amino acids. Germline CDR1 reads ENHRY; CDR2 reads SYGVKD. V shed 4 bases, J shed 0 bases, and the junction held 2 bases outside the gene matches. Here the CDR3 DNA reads TGTGCCATCAGTGGACAGGGAGCTAACTATGGCTACACCTTC. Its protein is CAISGQGANYGYTF.

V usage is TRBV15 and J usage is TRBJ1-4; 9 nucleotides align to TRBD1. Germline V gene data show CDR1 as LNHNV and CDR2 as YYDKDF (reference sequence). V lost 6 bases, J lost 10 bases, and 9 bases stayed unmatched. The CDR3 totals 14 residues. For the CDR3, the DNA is TGTGCCACCAGGGGACAGGGCCTGGAAGGAAAACTGTTTTTT. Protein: CATRGQGLEGKLFF.

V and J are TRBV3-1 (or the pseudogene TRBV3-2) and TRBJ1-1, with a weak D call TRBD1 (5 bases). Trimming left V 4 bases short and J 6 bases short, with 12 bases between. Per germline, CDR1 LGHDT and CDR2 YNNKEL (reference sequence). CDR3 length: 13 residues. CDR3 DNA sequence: TGTGCCAGCAGCCCACAGGAAAACTCTGAAGCTTTCTTT. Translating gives CASSPQENSEAFF.

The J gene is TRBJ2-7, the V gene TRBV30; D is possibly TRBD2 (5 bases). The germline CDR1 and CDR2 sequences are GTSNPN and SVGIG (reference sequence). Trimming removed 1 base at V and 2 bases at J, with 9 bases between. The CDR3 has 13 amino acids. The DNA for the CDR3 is TGTGCCTGGAGTGGCGGGCGAGCCTACGAGCAGTACTTC. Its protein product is CAWSGGRAYEQYF. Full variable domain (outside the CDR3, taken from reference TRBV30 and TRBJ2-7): SQTIHQWPATLVQPVGSPLSLECTVEGTSNPNLYWYRQAAGRGLQLLFYSVGIGQISSEVPQNLSASRPQDRQFILSSKKLLLSDSGFYLCAWSGGRAYEQYFGPGTRLTVT.

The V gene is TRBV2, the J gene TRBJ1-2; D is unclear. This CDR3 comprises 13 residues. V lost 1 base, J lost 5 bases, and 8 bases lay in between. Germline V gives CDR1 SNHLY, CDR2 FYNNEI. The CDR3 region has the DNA TGTGCCAGCAGTGAAGGTCGGGAGTATGGCTACACCTTC. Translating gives CASSEGREYGYTF.

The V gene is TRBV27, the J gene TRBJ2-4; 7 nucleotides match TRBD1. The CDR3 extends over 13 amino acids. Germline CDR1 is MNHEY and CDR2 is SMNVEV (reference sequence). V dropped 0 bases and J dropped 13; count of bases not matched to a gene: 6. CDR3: CASSLSGQALQYF. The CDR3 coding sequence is TGTGCCAGCAGTTTATCCGGACAGGCCCTACAGTACTTC.

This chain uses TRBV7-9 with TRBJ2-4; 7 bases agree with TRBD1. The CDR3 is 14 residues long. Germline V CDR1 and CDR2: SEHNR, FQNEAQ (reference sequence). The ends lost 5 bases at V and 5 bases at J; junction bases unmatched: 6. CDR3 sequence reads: CASSLQGNQNIQYF. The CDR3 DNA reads TGTGCCAGCAGCCTACAGGGGAACCAAAACATTCAGTACTTC.

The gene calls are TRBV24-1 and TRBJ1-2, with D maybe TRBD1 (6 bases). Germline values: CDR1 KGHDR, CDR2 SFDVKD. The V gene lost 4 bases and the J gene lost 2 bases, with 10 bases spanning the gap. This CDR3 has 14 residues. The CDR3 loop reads CATSEPGHNYGYTF. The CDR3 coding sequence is TGTGCCACCAGTGAACCGGGACACAACTATGGCTACACCTTC.

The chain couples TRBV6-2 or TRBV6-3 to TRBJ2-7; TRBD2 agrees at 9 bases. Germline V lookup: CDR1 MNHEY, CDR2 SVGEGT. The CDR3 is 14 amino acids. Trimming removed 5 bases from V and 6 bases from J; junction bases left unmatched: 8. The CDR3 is CASSQNSGSSEQYF. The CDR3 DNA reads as TGTGCCAGCAGTCAAAATAGCGGGAGTAGCGAGCAGTACTTC.